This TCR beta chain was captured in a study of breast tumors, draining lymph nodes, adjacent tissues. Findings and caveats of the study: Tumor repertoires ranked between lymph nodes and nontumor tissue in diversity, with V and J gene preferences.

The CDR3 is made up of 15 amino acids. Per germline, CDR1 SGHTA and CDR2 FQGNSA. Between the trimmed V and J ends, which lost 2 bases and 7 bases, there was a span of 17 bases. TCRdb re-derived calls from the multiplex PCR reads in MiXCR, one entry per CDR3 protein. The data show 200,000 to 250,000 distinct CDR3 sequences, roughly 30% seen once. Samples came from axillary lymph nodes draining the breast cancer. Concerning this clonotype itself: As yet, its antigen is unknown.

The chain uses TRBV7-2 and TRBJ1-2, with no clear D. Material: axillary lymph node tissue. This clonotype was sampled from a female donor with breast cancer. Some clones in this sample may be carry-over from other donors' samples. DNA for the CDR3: TGTGCCAGCAGCTTACAGGTCGACTACGTTCGTGGCTACACCTTC. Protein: CASSLQVDYVRGYTF. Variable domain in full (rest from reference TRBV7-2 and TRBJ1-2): GAGVSQSPSNKVTEKGKDVELRCDPISGHTALYWYRQSLGQGLEFLIYFQGNSAPDKSGLPSDRFSAERTGGSVSTLTIQRTQQEDSAVYLCASSLQVDYVRGYTFGSGTRLTVV.